This TCR beta chain was documented in a study of cytomegalovirus exposure and HLA in healthy donors (dated by TCRdb to 2016 to 2017). Looking at the study overall: According to a later analysis, the 120 or so validation repertoires were produced on the same platform as the 666 repertoires of the first cohort. The aim of the study was to test whether cataloging public T cell receptors could identify signatures of past pathogen exposure. In addition to the first cohort of around 670 subjects, a separate validation cohort of over 90 different subjects was used. The study combined high-throughput TCR immunosequencing, statistical association of individual TCRs with disease status, and machine learning to predict cytomegalovirus infection status. On the study overall, not on this receptor specifically: A total of some 180 TCR beta chains were listed by the study as associated with cytomegalovirus. In a later analysis, TCRs clustered in the first cohort were found to also tend to co-occur in the roughly 120 validation repertoires, with approximately 95% of cluster scores above 0. In vitro tests confirmed that three of the cytomegalovirus-associated TCR beta chains recognize cytomegalovirus antigens. All 120 or so repertoires were used to score co-occurrence in the validation cohort in a later analysis, because that analysis had no HLA typing for the cohort. Most TCR sequences were observed very rarely across donors, whereas some public TCRs were present in many individuals. The classifier was reported to diagnose cytomegalovirus status with high specificity and sensitivity in both the original cohort and the validation cohort. According to the authors, the approach could potentially be generalized to other disease states and immunological phenotypes.

Separate from the roughly 700-subject first cohort, the validation cohort of 95 to 150 subjects was the group to which the donors belonged. Ends trimmed: V by 0 bases, J by 10 bases; bases unmatched to a gene: 9. Reading from cysteine to phenylalanine, the CDR3 counts 16 amino acids. Of the read, only the CDR3 DNA is kept; its 48 bases are in frame from base 1. The germline V gene gives CDR1 as SNHLY and CDR2 as FYNNEI. Comment on this clone: What this receptor recognizes is not known. Base qualities are not recorded, but no much larger clone differs from it by a single base.

Library construction relied on the immunoSEQ multiplex PCR assay. For the original study's pipeline: A statistical classification framework was built to diagnose cytomegalovirus status from the catalog of TCR beta chain sequences. Not all clones reach the TCRdb copy of this immuneACCESS table, which keeps in-frame sequences only. Checked studies attribute under half of the gap to unresolved V genes and leave the rest unexplained. V, J and clone size were drawn from that table, and D and trimming were deduced from the DNA. For this sample there are 200,000 or so clones; 80% to 90% appear just once. Of the sample, about an eighth falls within the top ten clones.

Material: PBMCs. The chain couples TRBV2 to TRBJ2-1; 10 bases in between match TRBD2. This sequence was found in a woman between 25 and 40 years old in good health and CMV-seropositive. The nucleotide sequence is TGTGCCAGCAGTGAAGCGCTAAGCGGGGGGGATCGGGAGCAGTTCTTC. Its translation is CASSEALSGGDREQFF.